The present T cell receptor beta chain was sequenced within a study of spatial heterogeneity in lung cancer. By sample share, this clonotype is medium-sized. This beta chain is an unintended read in a library built for alpha chains; its size means little. TCRdb redid the calling of the 5' RACE reads with MiXCR, one entry per CDR3 protein. Of 6,600 or so distinct CDR3 sequences detected, roughly 6.1% appear once; the ten largest clones hold roughly 10%. The time point: sample taken at primary tumor resection. Whole RNA came from tumor, nontumor lung or frozen PBMC and was sequenced without being sorted. This clonotype was sampled from a female donor with early-stage non-small cell lung cancer. Specimen: normal lung tissue next to the tumor, collected at surgery.

CDR3 region: CASSLETGVGANVLTF. CDR3 sequence (DNA): TGCGCCAGCAGCTTGGAGACAGGGGTTGGGGCCAACGTCCTGACTTTC. V and J are TRBV5-1 and TRBJ2-6; 8 nucleotides agree with TRBD1. With V trimmed by 0 bases and J by 3 bases, 2 bases remained unmatched. This CDR3 has 16 amino acids. The germline V gene encodes CDR1 SGHRS and CDR2 YFSETQ.